This T cell receptor (beta chain) originates from a study of CD4+ T cells in melanoma. With respect to this clone: Its specificity is not known.

Study-level points and caveats: Reportedly, melanoma neoantigen-specific CD4+ T cells showed varied differentiation states.

V was trimmed by 4 bases and J by 7 bases, leaving 10 bases between them. The CDR3 extends over 12 amino acids. Germline lookup yields CDR1 SGHAT and CDR2 FQNNGV. The data were produced by immunoSEQ multiplex PCR, yet TCRdb's version contains in-frame clones alone and is incomplete. The data hold over 45,000 clones, with approximately 70% observed a single time. V and J are TRBV11-2 and TRBJ1-2; D possibly corresponds to TRBD1 (5 bases). This clonotype was obtained from a human donor with melanoma. Sequencing was carried out using tumor tissue. CDR3 sequence reads: CASSSRAPGYTF. CDR3 DNA sequence: TGTGCCAGCAGCTCCAGGGCTCCTGGCTACACCTTC.